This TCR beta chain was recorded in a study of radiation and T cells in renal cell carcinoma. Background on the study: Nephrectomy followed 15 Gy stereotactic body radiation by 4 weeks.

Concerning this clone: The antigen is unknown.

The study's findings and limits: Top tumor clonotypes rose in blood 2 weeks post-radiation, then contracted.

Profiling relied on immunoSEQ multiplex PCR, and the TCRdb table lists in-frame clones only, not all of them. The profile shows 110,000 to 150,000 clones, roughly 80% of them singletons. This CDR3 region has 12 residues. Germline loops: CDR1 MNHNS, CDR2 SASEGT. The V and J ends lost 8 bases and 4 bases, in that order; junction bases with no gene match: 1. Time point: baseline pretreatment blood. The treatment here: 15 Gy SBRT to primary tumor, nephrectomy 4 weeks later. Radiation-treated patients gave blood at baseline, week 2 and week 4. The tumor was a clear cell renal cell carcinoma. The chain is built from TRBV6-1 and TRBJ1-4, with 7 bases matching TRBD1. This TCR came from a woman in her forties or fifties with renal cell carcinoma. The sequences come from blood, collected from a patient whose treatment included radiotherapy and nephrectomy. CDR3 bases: TGTGCCAGCGACAGGGATAATGAAAAACTGTTTTTT. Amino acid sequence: CASDRDNEKLFF.